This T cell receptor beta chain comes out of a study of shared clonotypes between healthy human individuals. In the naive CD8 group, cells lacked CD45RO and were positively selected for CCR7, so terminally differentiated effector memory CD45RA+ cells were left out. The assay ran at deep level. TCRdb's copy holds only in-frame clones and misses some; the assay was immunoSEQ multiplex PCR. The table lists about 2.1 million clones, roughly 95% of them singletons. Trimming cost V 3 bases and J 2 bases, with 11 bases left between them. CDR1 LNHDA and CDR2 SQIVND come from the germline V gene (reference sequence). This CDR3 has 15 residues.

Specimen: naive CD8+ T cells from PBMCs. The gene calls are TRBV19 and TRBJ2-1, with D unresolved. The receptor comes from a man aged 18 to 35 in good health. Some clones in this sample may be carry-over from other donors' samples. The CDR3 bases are TGTGCCAGTAGTATGGTGGTTTTTCCCTACAATGAGCAGTTCTTC. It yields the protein CASSMVVFPYNEQFF.